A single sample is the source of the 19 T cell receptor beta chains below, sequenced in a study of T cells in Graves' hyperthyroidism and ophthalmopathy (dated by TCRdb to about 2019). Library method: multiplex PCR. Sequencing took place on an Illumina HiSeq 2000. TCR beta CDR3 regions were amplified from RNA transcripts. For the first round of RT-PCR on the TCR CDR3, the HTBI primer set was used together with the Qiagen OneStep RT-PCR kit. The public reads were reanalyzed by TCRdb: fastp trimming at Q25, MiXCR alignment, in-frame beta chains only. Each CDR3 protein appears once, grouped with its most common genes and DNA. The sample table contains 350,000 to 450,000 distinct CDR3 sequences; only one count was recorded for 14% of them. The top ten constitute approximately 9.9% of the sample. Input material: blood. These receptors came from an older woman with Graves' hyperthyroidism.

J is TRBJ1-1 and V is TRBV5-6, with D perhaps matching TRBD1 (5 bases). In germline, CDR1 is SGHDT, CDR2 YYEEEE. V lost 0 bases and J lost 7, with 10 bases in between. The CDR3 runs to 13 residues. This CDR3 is CASSLGRVGEAFF. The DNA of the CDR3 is TGTGCCAGCAGCTTGGGCAGGGTGGGTGAAGCTTTCTTT.

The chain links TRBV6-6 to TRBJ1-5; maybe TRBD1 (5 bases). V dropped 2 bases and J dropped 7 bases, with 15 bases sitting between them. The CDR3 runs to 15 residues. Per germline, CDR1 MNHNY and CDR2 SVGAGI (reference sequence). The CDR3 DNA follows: TGTGCCAGCAGTTACGGGCAGGGAGGGTTCCAGCCCCAGCATTTT. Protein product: CASSYGQGGFQPQHF.

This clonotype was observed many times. This CDR3 reads CASSSLTGGYTF. The CDR3 region has the DNA TGTGCCAGCAGCTCGCTGACTGGAGGCTACACCTTC. The gene calls are TRBV7-9 and TRBJ1-2; D not certain. Germline V lookup: CDR1 SEHNR, CDR2 FQNEAQ (reference sequence). The V end was cut by 4 bases, the J end by 8 bases, with 11 bases between. CDR3 size: 12 residues. The entire variable domain, with the rest obtained from reference TRBV7-9 and TRBJ1-2, is as follows: DTGVSQNPRHKITKRGQNVTFRCDPISEHNRLYWYRQTLGQGPEFLTYFQNEAQLEKSRLLSDRFSAERPKGSFSTLEIQRTEQGDSAMYLCASSSLTGGYTFGSGTRLTVV.

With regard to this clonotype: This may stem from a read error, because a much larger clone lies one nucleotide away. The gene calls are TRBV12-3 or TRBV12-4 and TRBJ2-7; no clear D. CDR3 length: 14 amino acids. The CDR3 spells CASSLGHPGNEQCF. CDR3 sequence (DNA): TGTGCCAGCAGTTTAGGACACCCGGGCAACGAGCAGTGCTTC.

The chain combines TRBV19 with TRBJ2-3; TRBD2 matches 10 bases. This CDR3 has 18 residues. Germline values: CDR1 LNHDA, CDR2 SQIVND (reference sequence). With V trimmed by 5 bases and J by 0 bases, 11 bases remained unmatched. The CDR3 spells CASSPTSGMGVSTDTQYF. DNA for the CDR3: TGTGCCAGTAGTCCAACTAGCGGGATGGGGGTGAGCACAGATACGCAGTATTTT.

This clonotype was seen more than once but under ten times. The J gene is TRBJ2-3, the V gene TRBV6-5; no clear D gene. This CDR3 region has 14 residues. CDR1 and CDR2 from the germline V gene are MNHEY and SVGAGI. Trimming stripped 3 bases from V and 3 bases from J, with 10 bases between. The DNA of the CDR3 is TGTGCCAGCAGTTATATAGGTTCAACAGATACGCAGTATTTT. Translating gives CASSYIGSTDTQYF.

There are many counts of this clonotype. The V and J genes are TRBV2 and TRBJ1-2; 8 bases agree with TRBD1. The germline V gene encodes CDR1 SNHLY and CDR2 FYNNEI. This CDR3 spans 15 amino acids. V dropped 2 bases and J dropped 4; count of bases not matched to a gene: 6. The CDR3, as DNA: TGTGCCAGCAGTGAACATCGGGACAGGACCTATGGCTACACCTTC. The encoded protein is CASSEHRDRTYGYTF.

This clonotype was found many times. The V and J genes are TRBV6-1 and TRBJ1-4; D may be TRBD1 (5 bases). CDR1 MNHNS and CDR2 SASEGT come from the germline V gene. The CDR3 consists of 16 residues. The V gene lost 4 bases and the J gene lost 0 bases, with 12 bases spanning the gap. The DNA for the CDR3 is TGTGCCAGCAGTGGACGGCAGGGTGCAACTAATGAAAAACTGTTTTTT. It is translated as CASSGRQGATNEKLFF.

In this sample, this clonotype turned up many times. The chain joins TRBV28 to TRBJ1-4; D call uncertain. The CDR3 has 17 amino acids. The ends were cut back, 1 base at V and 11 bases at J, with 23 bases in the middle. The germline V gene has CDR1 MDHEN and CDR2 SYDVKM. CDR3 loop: CASSLLPVGRFLRKLFF. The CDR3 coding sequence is TGTGCCAGCAGTTTATTACCGGTTGGACGGTTTTTGAGGAAACTGTTTTTT.

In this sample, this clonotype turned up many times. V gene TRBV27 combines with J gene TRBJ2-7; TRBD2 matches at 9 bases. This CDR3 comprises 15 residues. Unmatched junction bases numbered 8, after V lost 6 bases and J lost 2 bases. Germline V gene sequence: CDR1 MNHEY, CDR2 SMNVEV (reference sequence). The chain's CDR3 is CASSPQSGRPYEQYF. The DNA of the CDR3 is TGTGCCAGCAGCCCCCAAAGCGGGAGGCCCTACGAGCAGTACTTC.

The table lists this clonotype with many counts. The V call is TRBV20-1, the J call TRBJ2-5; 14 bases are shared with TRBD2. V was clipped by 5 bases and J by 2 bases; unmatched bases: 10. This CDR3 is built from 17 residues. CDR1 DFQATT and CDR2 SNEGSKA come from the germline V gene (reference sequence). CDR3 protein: CSAGGLAGVGIQETQYF. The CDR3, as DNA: TGCAGTGCTGGGGGACTAGCGGGAGTAGGGATACAAGAGACCCAGTACTTC.

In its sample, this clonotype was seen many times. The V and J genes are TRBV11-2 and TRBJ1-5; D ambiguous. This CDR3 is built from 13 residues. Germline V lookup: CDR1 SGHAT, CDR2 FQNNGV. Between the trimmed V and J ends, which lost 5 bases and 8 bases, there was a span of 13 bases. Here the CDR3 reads CASSPTPWEPQHF. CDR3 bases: TGTGCCAGCAGCCCAACGCCCTGGGAGCCCCAGCATTTT. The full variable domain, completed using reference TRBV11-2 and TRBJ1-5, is EAGVAQSPRYKIIEKRQSVAFWCNPISGHATLYWYQQILGQGPKLLIQFQNNGVVDDSQLPKDRFSAERLKGVDSTLKIQPAKLEDSAVYLCASSPTPWEPQHFGDGTRLSIL.

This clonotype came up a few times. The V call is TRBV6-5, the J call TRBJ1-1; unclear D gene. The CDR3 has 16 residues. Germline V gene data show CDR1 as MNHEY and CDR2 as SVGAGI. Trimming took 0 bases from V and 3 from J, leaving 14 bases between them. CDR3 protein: CASSYSRRREDTEAFF. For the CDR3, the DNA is TGTGCCAGCAGTTACTCGCGACGACGGGAGGACACTGAAGCTTTCTTT.

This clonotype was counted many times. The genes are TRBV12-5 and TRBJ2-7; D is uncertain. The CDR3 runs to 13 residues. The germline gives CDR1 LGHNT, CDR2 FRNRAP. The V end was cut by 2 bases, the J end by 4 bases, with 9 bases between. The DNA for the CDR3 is TGTGCTAGTGGTTTGTGGCAGGTTTACGAGCAGTACTTC. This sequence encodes CASGLWQVYEQYF. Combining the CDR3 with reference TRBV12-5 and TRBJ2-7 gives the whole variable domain DARVTQTPRHKVTEMGQEVTMRCQPILGHNTVFWYRQTMMQGLELLAYFRNRAPLDDSGMPKDRFSAEMPDATLATLKIQPSEPRDSAVYFCASGLWQVYEQYFGPGTRLTVT.

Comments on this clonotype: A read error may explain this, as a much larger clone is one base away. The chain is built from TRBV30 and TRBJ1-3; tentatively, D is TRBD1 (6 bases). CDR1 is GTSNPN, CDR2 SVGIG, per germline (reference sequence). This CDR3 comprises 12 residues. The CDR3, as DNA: TGTGCCCCGACTTTAGGGGGAAACACCACATATTTT. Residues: CAPTLGGNTTYF. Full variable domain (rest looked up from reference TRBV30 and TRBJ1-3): SQTIHQWPATLVQPVGSPLSLECTVEGTSNPNLYWYRQAAGRGLQLLFYSVGIGQISSEVPQNLSASRPQDRQFILSSKKLLLSDSGFYLCAPTLGGNTTYFGEGSWLTVV.

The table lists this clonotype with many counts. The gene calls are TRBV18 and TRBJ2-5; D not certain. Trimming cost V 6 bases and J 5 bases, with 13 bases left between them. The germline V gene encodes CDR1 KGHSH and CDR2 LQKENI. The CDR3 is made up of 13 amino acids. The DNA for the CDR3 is TGTGCCAGCTCTCTCAGTCGGTCGGAGACCCAGTACTTC. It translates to CASSLSRSETQYF.

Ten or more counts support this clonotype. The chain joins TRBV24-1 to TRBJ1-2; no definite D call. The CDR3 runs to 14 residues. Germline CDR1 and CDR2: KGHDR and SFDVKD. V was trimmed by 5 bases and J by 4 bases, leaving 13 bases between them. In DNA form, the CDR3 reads TGTGCCACCAGTGCCCGTGGGCAGAGCTATGGCTACACCTTC. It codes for CATSARGQSYGYTF.

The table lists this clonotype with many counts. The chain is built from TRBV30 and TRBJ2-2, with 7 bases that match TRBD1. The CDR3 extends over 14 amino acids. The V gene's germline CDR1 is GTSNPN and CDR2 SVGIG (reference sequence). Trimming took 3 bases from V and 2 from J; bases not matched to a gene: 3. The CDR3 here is CAWRGDSNTGELFF. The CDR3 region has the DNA TGTGCCTGGAGGGGGGACAGTAACACCGGGGAGCTGTTTTTT.

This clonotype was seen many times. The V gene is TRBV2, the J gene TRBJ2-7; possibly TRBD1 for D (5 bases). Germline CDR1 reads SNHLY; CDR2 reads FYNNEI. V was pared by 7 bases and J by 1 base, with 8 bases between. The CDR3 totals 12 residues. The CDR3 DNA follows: TGTGCCAGCATGGGGCCTTCCTACGAGCAGTACTTC. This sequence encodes CASMGPSYEQYF.